What follows are 10 T cell receptor beta chains derived from one specimen sequenced in a study of cytomegalovirus exposure and HLA in healthy donors. PCR primers comprised 60 Vbeta and 13 Jbeta primers. TCRdb's table, derived via immunoSEQ multiplex PCR, lists solely in-frame clones and lacks some. This sample has about 96,000 clones, with under 85% found just once. The sequencing sample was made of PBMCs. The receptors were gathered from a female donor in good health and CMV-seropositive.

The chain carries TRBV4-1 and TRBJ1-1; maybe TRBD1 (6 bases). Trimming left V 0 bases short and J 4 bases short, with 12 bases between. CDR3 length: 15 amino acids. The germline CDR1 and CDR2 sequences are MGHRA and YSYEKL. CDR3 DNA sequence: TGCGCCAGCAGCCAAGATCAGGTCAGGGGCACTGAAGCTTTCTTT. Amino acid sequence: CASSQDQVRGTEAFF.

The chain is built from TRBV7-2 and TRBJ2-3; D is perhaps TRBD1 (5 bases). This CDR3 has 14 residues. Deletions cut 3 bases from V and 4 bases from J, with 11 bases between. CDR1 SGHTA and CDR2 FQGNSA come from the germline V gene. CDR3 residues: CASSLQGGSDTQYF. For the CDR3, the DNA is TGTGCCAGCAGCTTGCAGGGTGGCTCAGATACGCAGTATTTT.

The chain employs TRBV6-4 and TRBJ2-3; D ambiguous. This CDR3 region has 13 residues. Germline V gene sequence: CDR1 MRHNA, CDR2 SNTAGT. The V and J ends lost 4 bases and 3 bases respectively, with 8 bases between them. The CDR3 reads CASSVSPTDTQYF. In DNA, the CDR3 is TGTGCCAGCAGTGTTAGCCCTACAGATACGCAGTATTTT.

This rearrangement joins TRBV18 to TRBJ1-4, with 9 positions matching TRBD1. This CDR3 has 15 amino acids. Germline assignment: CDR1 KGHSH and CDR2 LQKENI. The trim removed 3 bases at V and 4 bases at J, leaving 3 bases unmatched. CDR3 DNA: TGTGCCAGCTCACCCGGGACAGGGTTTAATGAAAAACTGTTTTTT. As protein: CASSPGTGFNEKLFF. Full variable domain (remainder filled in from reference TRBV18 and TRBJ1-4): NAGVMQNPRHLVRRRGQEARLRCSPMKGHSHVYWYRQLPEEGLKFMVYLQKENIIDESGMPKERFSAEFPKEGPSILRIQQVVRGDSAAYFCASSPGTGFNEKLFFGSGTQLSVL.

The rearrangement links TRBV6-6 to TRBJ1-5, with 7 bases aligning to TRBD1. The ends lost 5 bases at V and 6 bases at J; junction bases unmatched: 13. Germline assignment: CDR1 MNHNY and CDR2 SVGAGI (reference sequence). The CDR3 is made up of 16 amino acids. CDR3 in DNA: TGTGCCAGCAGTCCACCCAGGGGGAACGATGGTCAGCCCCAGCATTTT. It translates to CASSPPRGNDGQPQHF.

The chain is built from TRBV6-5 and TRBJ2-7, with D uncertain. Germline CDR1 is MNHEY and CDR2 is SVGAGI. With 6 bases removed from V and 0 bases from J, the gap between germline ends came to 15 bases. The CDR3 covers 15 residues. CDR3 region: CASSRLSESSYEQYF. CDR3 in DNA: TGTGCCAGCAGCCGCCTGAGCGAGAGCTCCTACGAGCAGTACTTC.

With regard to this clone: Other DNA sequences of this sample code for an identical CDR3. The J gene is TRBJ2-7, the V gene TRBV4-3; 9 bases fit TRBD1. The CDR3 loop spans 14 amino acids. With V trimmed by 3 bases and J by 0 bases, 0 bases remained unmatched. The germline V gene has CDR1 LGHNA and CDR2 YSLEER. Here the CDR3 reads CASSQDRGSYEQYF. CDR3 bases: TGCGCCAGCAGCCAGGACAGGGGCTCCTACGAGCAGTACTTC.

The chain employs TRBV29-1 and TRBJ1-2; no clear D. Trimming cost V 2 bases and J 8 bases, with 6 bases left between them. CDR1 is SQVTM, CDR2 ANQGSEA, per germline. The CDR3 is 10 residues long. CDR3 nucleotide sequence: TGCAGCGTTGAACCGGGAGGCTACACCTTC. Residues: CSVEPGGYTF. The full variable domain, completed using reference TRBV29-1 and TRBJ1-2, is SAVISQKPSRDICQRGTSLTIQCQVDSQVTMMFWYRQQPGQSLTLIATANQGSEATYESGFVIDKFPISRPNLTFSTLTVSNMSPEDSSIYLCSVEPGGYTFGSGTRLTVV.

About this clone: The germline gene is not matched at one end of the junction; a read error may be the cause. The J gene is TRBJ2-1, the V gene TRBV7-7; 8 nucleotides align to TRBD2. The CDR3 covers 14 residues. The germline V gene encodes CDR1 SSHAT and CDR2 FNYEAQ (reference sequence). CDR3: CASSSSGGNNEQFF. CDR3 nucleotide sequence: TGTGCTAGCAGCTCATCGGGGGGGAACAATGAGCAGTTCTTC.

The chain has TRBV30 and TRBJ1-2; tentative D call: TRBD1 (6 bases). V gave up 5 bases and J gave up 6 bases, with 13 bases separating them. Germline lookup yields CDR1 GTSNPN and CDR2 SVGIG (reference sequence). CDR3 length equals 12 residues. CDR3 amino acids: CAWGRGFNGYTF. The CDR3 bases are TGTGCCTGGGGGAGGGGGTTCAATGGCTACACCTTC.